This T cell receptor beta chain was observed in a study of cytomegalovirus exposure and HLA in healthy donors. Study details: Membership in the Caucasian-associated ancestry cluster was found for 65% to 85% of roughly 360 genotyped donors.

Germline CDR1 and CDR2: SGHTA and FQGNSA. The trim removed 5 bases at V and 4 bases at J, leaving 8 bases unmatched. The CDR3 is made up of 15 amino acids. With respect to this clone: Its specificity is not known.

General study results and limits: Equally common other TCR beta chains were less clonally expanded than HLA-associated ones, a later analysis found. As a later analysis revealed, the rate of TCR association differed by HLA locus, with DRB1 most and HLA-C fewest.

Both 60 Vbeta primers and 13 Jbeta primers went into the PCR. The protocol was immunoSEQ multiplex PCR, while the TCRdb copy is restricted to in-frame clones and leaves out a portion. The sample holds around 160,000 clones, more than 75% seen once. Sequencing used PBMCs. The origin of this receptor is a male donor in good health and CMV-seronegative. The V and J genes are TRBV7-2 and TRBJ1-2; 9 nucleotides match TRBD1. CDR3 region: CASSQRQGVSYGYTF. The CDR3 coding sequence is TGTGCCAGCAGCCAAAGACAGGGGGTCTCCTATGGCTACACCTTC.